One and the same sample provided the 22 T cell receptor beta chains below, sequenced in a study of blood T cell repertoires in COVID-19. Produced via immunoSEQ multiplex PCR; TCRdb's table is partial and in-frame only. The sample carries about 250,000 clones, around 86% recorded once. The sample was PBMCs or T cells enriched from blood (not recorded which). These TCRs come from a man aged 35 to 55 who had recovered from COVID-19.

The chain carries TRBV27 and TRBJ2-6; D ambiguous. Trimming pared 4 bases from V and 2 bases from J, leaving 12 bases between. CDR3 length equals 16 residues. Germline V gene data show CDR1 as MNHEY and CDR2 as SMNVEV (reference sequence). The DNA for the CDR3 is TGTGCCAGCAGTTCCTTCCAAGAGCCTGGGGCCAACGTCCTGACTTTC. Translated, it gives CASSSFQEPGANVLTF.

The count of this clone is one. The chain joins TRBV28 to TRBJ1-5; D is undetermined. This CDR3 spans 16 amino acids. Germline CDR1 and CDR2: MDHEN and SYDVKM. V shed 6 bases and J shed 3 bases, with 18 bases lying between them. CDR3 loop: CASSPGLRGSNQPQHF. The CDR3 DNA follows: TGTGCCAGCAGCCCTGGACTGCGCGGTTCCAATCAGCCCCAGCATTTT.

This chain joins TRBV19 and TRBJ1-2; 10 bases agree with TRBD1. Germline CDR1 LNHDA, CDR2 SQIVND (reference sequence). Germline trimming cut 1 base from V and 6 bases from J; bases unmatched to any gene: 8. The CDR3 covers 16 residues. The CDR3 protein is CASSIVGQGPQDGYTF. CDR3 sequence (DNA): TGTGCCAGTAGTATAGTGGGACAGGGGCCCCAGGATGGCTACACCTTC.

The chain employs TRBV19 and TRBJ1-5, with D possibly TRBD1 on 5 matching bases. V was cut by 2 bases and J by 4 bases, with 12 bases left in between. Per the germline V gene, CDR1 is LNHDA and CDR2 is SQIVND (reference sequence). This CDR3 spans 15 amino acids. CDR3 DNA: TGTGCCAGTAGTATACCCCGACAGCTAAATCAGCCCCAGCATTTT. Translation gives CASSIPRQLNQPQHF.

The chain employs TRBV30 and TRBJ1-3; the match to TRBD1 covers 8 bases. The V gene's germline CDR1 is GTSNPN and CDR2 SVGIG (reference sequence). With 4 bases clipped from V and 7 bases from J, the junction kept 6 bases outside the gene matches. The CDR3 is 13 amino acids. This chain's CDR3 is CAWKEQGDNTIYF. The DNA for the CDR3 is TGTGCCTGGAAGGAACAGGGGGATAACACCATATATTTT.

V usage is TRBV10-3 and J usage is TRBJ2-1; TRBD2 matches 9 bases. Germline assignment: CDR1 ENHRY and CDR2 SYGVKD. The CDR3 extends over 15 amino acids. The V segment lost 3 bases and the J segment 8 bases; nucleotides outside the gene matches: 8. The CDR3 DNA reads TGTGCCATCAGTGACTCGGGACTAGCCGCTTATGAGCAGTTCTTC. Amino acid sequence: CAISDSGLAAYEQFF.

This sequence joins TRBV30 and TRBJ1-1; possible D gene TRBD1, 5 bases. Germline-derived CDR1 and CDR2 are GTSNPN and SVGIG (reference sequence). This CDR3 comprises 15 residues. The V end lost 1 base, the J end lost 7 bases, and 19 bases lay between the germline ends. CDR3 loop: CAWSDPGLRRNEAFF. The CDR3 DNA sequence: TGTGCCTGGAGTGACCCGGGACTCAGGAGAAATGAAGCTTTCTTT.

The J gene is TRBJ2-7, the V gene TRBV7-2; D perhaps matches TRBD1 (6 bases). Germline CDR1 SGHTA, CDR2 FQGNSA. The V end lost 5 bases, the J end lost 2 bases, and 16 bases lay between the germline ends. The CDR3 has 15 residues. The CDR3 DNA sequence: TGTGCCAGCAGCCGCCCCAGCAGGGGCCCCTACGAGCAGTACTTC. Translation gives CASSRPSRGPYEQYF. Looking up the rest from reference TRBV7-2 and TRBJ2-7 gives the full variable domain: GAGVSQSPSNKVTEKGKDVELRCDPISGHTALYWYRQSLGQGLEFLIYFQGNSAPDKSGLPSDRFSAERTGGSVSTLTIQRTQQEDSAVYLCASSRPSRGPYEQYFGPGTRLTVT.

This rearrangement joins TRBV6-2 or TRBV6-3 to TRBJ1-2, with D tentatively TRBD1 (6 bases). This CDR3 is built from 12 residues. Per germline, CDR1 MNHEY and CDR2 SVGEGT. V lost 5 bases, J lost 4 bases, and 8 bases lay in between. The CDR3 sequence: CASSGTSYGYTF. The CDR3 DNA is TGTGCCAGCAGTGGGACAAGCTATGGCTACACCTTC.

The V gene is TRBV19, the J gene TRBJ2-7; no reliable D call. The CDR3 has 14 amino acids. Trimming cost V 3 bases and J 0 bases, with 9 bases left between them. Germline lookup yields CDR1 LNHDA and CDR2 SQIVND (reference sequence). The CDR3 DNA is TGTGCCAGTAGTATGGCTCAGAACTCCTACGAGCAGTACTTC. Its translation: CASSMAQNSYEQYF.

This chain links TRBV5-4 with TRBJ1-6; the match to TRBD1 covers 9 bases. Trimming cost V 1 base and J 9 bases; bases outside gene matches: 8. Germline V gene lookup returns CDR1 SGHNT and CDR2 YYREEE (reference sequence). CDR3 size: 16 residues. CDR3 coding DNA: TGTGCCAGCAGCTTGCGGTCACAGGGGGCGGTTTCACCCCTCCACTTT. Protein: CASSLRSQGAVSPLHF.

The rearrangement uses TRBV6-6 and TRBJ1-2, with 7 nucleotides matching TRBD1. The length of the CDR3 is 14 residues. The V segment lost 6 bases and the J segment 0 bases; nucleotides outside the gene matches: 4. The germline CDR1 and CDR2 sequences are MNHNY and SVGAGI (reference sequence). For the CDR3, the DNA is TGTGCCAGCAGCCACGGACAGGCTAACTATGGCTACACCTTC. Its translation: CASSHGQANYGYTF.

As regards this clone: One junction end does not reproduce the germline sequence, and a read error may be involved. Distinct nucleotide sequences in the sample also encode this CDR3. The chain joins TRBV27 to TRBJ1-1; D is ambiguous. Per the germline V gene, CDR1 is MNHEY and CDR2 is SMNVEV (reference sequence). The CDR3 loop spans 14 amino acids. CDR3 bases: TGTGCCAGCAGTTTCTCGCGGGCTAACACTGAAGCTTTTTTT. This encodes CASSFSRANTEAFF.

The chain couples TRBV29-1 to TRBJ1-2, with 7 bases aligning to TRBD1. There are 18 residues in the CDR3. Unmatched junction bases numbered 19, after V lost 0 bases and J lost 6 bases. Germline V gene lookup returns CDR1 SQVTM and CDR2 ANQGSEA. In DNA, the CDR3 is TGCAGCGTTGAAGAAGGGTTTGTGGGGAACAGGGGAAGAAATGGCTACACCTTC. Translation: CSVEEGFVGNRGRNGYTF.

Regarding this clone: An end of the junction does not agree with germline; a read error may underlie this. The chain couples TRBV5-6 to TRBJ1-5; D gene uncertain. The CDR3 loop spans 12 amino acids. The germline V gene has CDR1 SGHDT and CDR2 YYEEEE. CDR3 bases: TGTGCCAACAGCTATCAAAATCAGCCCCAGCATTTT. This sequence encodes CANSYQNQPQHF.

Here the CDR3 reads CASSLGLAGDSSYNEQFF. For the CDR3, the DNA is TGTGCCAGCAGCCTCGGACTAGCGGGGGACTCCTCCTACAATGAGCAGTTCTTC. This chain links TRBV3-1 (or the pseudogene TRBV3-2) with TRBJ2-1, with 13 bases that match TRBD2. J was trimmed by 0 bases and V by 4 bases; bases with no gene match: 6. The CDR3 is 18 amino acids. The germline CDR1 and CDR2 sequences are LGHDT and YNNKEL (reference sequence).

The chain couples TRBV9 to TRBJ2-7; 10 positions agree with TRBD2. From germline, CDR1 is SGDLS and CDR2 YYNGEE. V lost 2 bases and J lost 6; bases outside the gene matches: 8. The CDR3 runs to 15 residues. In DNA, the CDR3 is TGTGCCAGCAGCGTGCGCCTAGCGGGAGACGGCGAGCAGTACTTC. Amino acid sequence: CASSVRLAGDGEQYF.

The CDR3 loop is CASSYYAGNEQFF. The CDR3 DNA follows: TGTGCCAGCAGTTACTATGCAGGCAATGAGCAGTTCTTC. This chain uses TRBV6-2 or TRBV6-3 with TRBJ2-1; D not resolved. The CDR3 is 13 amino acids. V lost 1 base, J lost 6 bases, and 7 bases lay in between. Germline-derived CDR1 and CDR2 are MNHEY and SVGEGT.

The V call is TRBV7-9, the J call TRBJ2-7; tentatively, D is TRBD1 (5 bases). The CDR3 is 14 amino acids. Germline V gives CDR1 SEHNR, CDR2 FQNEAQ (reference sequence). V dropped 5 bases and J dropped 0 bases, with 11 bases sitting between them. The CDR3 DNA reads TGTGCCAGCAGCCTCCTTGACAGCTCCTACGAGCAGTACTTC. It yields the protein CASSLLDSSYEQYF.

A few counts support this clone. The chain has TRBV28 and TRBJ1-2; 12 nucleotides agree with TRBD1. With V trimmed by 6 bases and J by 7 bases, 15 bases remained unmatched. Germline-derived CDR1 and CDR2 are MDHEN and SYDVKM. This CDR3 has 17 amino acids. The CDR3 sequence: CASRDWGRDRGLSGYTF. CDR3 sequence (DNA): TGTGCCAGCAGAGATTGGGGCCGGGACAGGGGGCTCAGTGGCTACACCTTC.

The chain recombines TRBV9 with TRBJ2-1, with a possible D match to TRBD1 (5 bases). The germline gives CDR1 SGDLS, CDR2 YYNGEE. The CDR3 runs 14 residues. The V gene lost 0 bases and the J gene lost 9 bases, with 13 bases spanning the gap. The DNA for the CDR3 is TGTGCCAGCAGCGTAGAGCAGGGCGAGAGTGAGCAGTTCTTC. The encoded protein is CASSVEQGESEQFF.

This rearrangement joins TRBV7-2 to TRBJ2-1, with 12 nucleotides matching TRBD1. Germline lookup yields CDR1 SGHTA and CDR2 FQGNSA. This CDR3 is 16 amino acids long. The trim removed 4 bases at V and 6 bases at J, leaving 7 bases unmatched. CDR3 protein: CASSSRPGQGANEQFF. The DNA for the CDR3 is TGTGCCAGCAGCTCCCGGCCGGGACAGGGGGCCAATGAGCAGTTCTTC.